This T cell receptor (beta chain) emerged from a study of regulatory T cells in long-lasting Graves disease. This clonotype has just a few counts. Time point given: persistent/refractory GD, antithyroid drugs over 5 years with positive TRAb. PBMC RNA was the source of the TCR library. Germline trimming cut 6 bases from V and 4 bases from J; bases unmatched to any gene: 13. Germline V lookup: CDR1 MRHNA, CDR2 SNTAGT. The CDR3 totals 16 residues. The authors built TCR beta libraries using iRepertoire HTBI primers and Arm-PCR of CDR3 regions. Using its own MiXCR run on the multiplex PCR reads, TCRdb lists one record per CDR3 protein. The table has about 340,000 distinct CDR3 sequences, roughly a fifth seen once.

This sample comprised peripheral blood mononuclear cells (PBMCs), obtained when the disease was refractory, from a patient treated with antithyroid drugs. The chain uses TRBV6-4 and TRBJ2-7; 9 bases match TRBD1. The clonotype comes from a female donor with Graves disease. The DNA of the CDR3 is TGTGCCAGCAGCCCATTTACCGGGACAGGGAGGTACGAGCAGTACTTC. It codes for CASSPFTGTGRYEQYF.